The 18 T cell receptor beta chains below come from one sample, sequenced in a study of a mutant IDH1 vaccine in newly diagnosed glioma. Their recognized antigens are unknown. Measured with immunoSEQ multiplex PCR; TCRdb has only the in-frame clones, and not every one. The data contain 52,000 or so clones, around 80% of them singletons. Time point reported: week 23, last vaccination. Vaccinated patients received 300 ug of mutant IDH1 20-mer peptide per dose, with topical imiquimod. Material: PBMCs, obtained from a glioma patient whose treatment included an IDH1 peptide vaccine. Every receptor here comes from a woman in her thirties or forties with glioma. Some clones in this sample may be carry-over from other donors' samples.

The chain recombines TRBV2 with TRBJ1-5; weak D call: TRBD1 (6 bases). V lost 2 bases, J lost 3 bases, and 14 bases lay in between. The CDR3 totals 16 residues. Germline lookup yields CDR1 SNHLY and CDR2 FYNNEI. The CDR3 nucleotides are TGTGCCAGCAGTGAAAGGGGACAAGCCCCCAATCAGCCCCAGCATTTT. This gives the protein CASSERGQAPNQPQHF.

This sequence joins TRBV18 and TRBJ2-7, with TRBD2 as a possible D gene (5 bases). This CDR3 spans 12 amino acids. Per the germline V gene, CDR1 is KGHSH and CDR2 is LQKENI. The V end lost 5 bases, the J end lost 4 bases, and 9 bases lay between the germline ends. The chain's CDR3 is CASSVGIYEQYF. The CDR3 DNA sequence: TGTGCCAGCTCAGTCGGGATATACGAGCAGTACTTC.

V is TRBV6-1 and J is TRBJ1-5; tentatively, D is TRBD1 (5 bases). CDR1 is MNHNS, CDR2 SASEGT, per germline. CDR3 length equals 12 residues. V lost 9 bases and J 7 bases, leaving 13 bases between the germline ends. The CDR3 region is CASQGSYQPQHF. The DNA for the CDR3 is TGTGCCAGTCAGGGTTCCTACCAGCCCCAGCATTTT.

V usage is TRBV29-1 and J usage is TRBJ2-3; 7 bases align to TRBD1. The junction had 4 bases not matched to a gene; V was cut back by 6 bases and J by 1 base. Germline-derived CDR1 and CDR2 are SQVTM and ANQGSEA. The CDR3 sequence is 13 residues long. This CDR3 reads CSVAQGGTDTQYF. For the CDR3, the DNA is TGCAGCGTCGCCCAGGGGGGCACAGATACGCAGTATTTT.

This chain links TRBV12-5 with TRBJ2-2, with 7 bases aligning to TRBD1. The ends lost 0 bases at V and 8 bases at J; junction bases unmatched: 6. CDR1 is LGHNT and CDR2 is FRNRAP in the germline V gene. The CDR3 runs to 15 residues. CDR3 residues: CASGLVQGFGGELFF. CDR3 nucleotide sequence: TGTGCTAGTGGTTTGGTACAGGGGTTCGGGGGGGAGCTGTTTTTT.

The chain has TRBV2 and TRBJ2-5; TRBD1 might be the D (5 bases). Per germline, CDR1 SNHLY and CDR2 FYNNEI. CDR3 size: 14 residues. Between the trimmed V and J ends, which lost 7 bases and 1 base, there was a span of 13 bases. The DNA for the CDR3 is TGTGCCAGCACGGTCTTGACAGCCCAAGAGACCCAGTACTTC. This encodes CASTVLTAQETQYF.

This clone was detected many times. CDR3 amino acids: CASSMGQAHYGYTF. The CDR3 nucleotides are TGTGCCAGTAGTATGGGACAGGCCCACTATGGCTACACCTTC. This sequence joins TRBV19 and TRBJ1-2; TRBD1 aligns across 8 bases. Germline V gene data show CDR1 as LNHDA and CDR2 as SQIVND (reference sequence). V trimming: 3 bases; J trimming: 3 bases; junction bases outside the gene matches: 3. CDR3 length equals 14 residues.

The rearrangement joins TRBV9 to TRBJ1-1; 9 bases map to TRBD1. The CDR3 extends over 15 amino acids. Germline V lookup: CDR1 SGDLS, CDR2 YYNGEE. Germline trimming cut 4 bases from V and 5 bases from J; bases unmatched to any gene: 9. The CDR3 nucleotides are TGTGCCAGCAGCACCTACAGGGGGCCGGAGACTGAAGCTTTCTTT. It translates to CASSTYRGPETEAFF.

The V gene is TRBV9, the J gene TRBJ2-1; tentatively, D is TRBD2 (5 bases). The V gene's germline CDR1 is SGDLS and CDR2 YYNGEE. CDR3 size: 11 residues. The V gene lost 3 bases and the J gene lost 11 bases, with 9 bases spanning the gap. CDR3 region: CASSASGKQFF. CDR3 DNA: TGTGCCAGCAGCGCGTCGGGGAAGCAGTTCTTC.

The CDR3 loop is CASRGGLEQYF. The CDR3 coding sequence is TGTGCCAGCAGAGGGGGGCTCGAGCAGTACTTC. V usage is TRBV6-5 and J usage is TRBJ2-7; D may be TRBD1 or TRBD2 (6 bases each). The V and J ends lost 6 bases and 6 bases respectively, with 9 bases between them. There are 11 residues in the CDR3. Looked up from germline, CDR1 is MNHEY and CDR2 is SVGAGI.

A note on this clone: The identical CDR3 is also encoded by other nucleotide sequences in the sample. The V gene is TRBV5-6, the J gene TRBJ2-7; no definite D call. Trimming shortened V by 2 bases and J by 3 bases, and 12 bases separated the two germline ends. The V gene's germline CDR1 is SGHDT and CDR2 YYEEEE. The CDR3 runs 14 residues. DNA of the CDR3: TGTGCCAGCAGCTTTCCCGGTTTGGGCTACGAGCAGTACTTC. Its protein is CASSFPGLGYEQYF.

A note on this clone: Other DNA sequences within the sample encode an identical CDR3. This chain links TRBV30 with TRBJ1-1; weak D call: TRBD1 (6 bases). The germline V and J ends were trimmed by 3 bases and 0 bases, with 8 bases remaining between them. CDR1 GTSNPN and CDR2 SVGIG come from the germline V gene (reference sequence). The CDR3 contains 13 residues. The CDR3 DNA reads as TGTGCCTGGAGAGGGGGATTGAACACTGAAGCTTTCTTT. It specifies CAWRGGLNTEAFF.

This chain links TRBV5-6 with TRBJ2-5; possibly TRBD1 for D (5 bases). V was shortened by 0 bases and J by 4 bases, with 10 bases between the two germline ends. Looked up from germline, CDR1 is SGHDT and CDR2 is YYEEEE. The CDR3 consists of 14 residues. The chain's CDR3 is CASSLEGPGETQYF. CDR3 in DNA: TGTGCCAGCAGCTTGGAGGGGCCGGGAGAGACCCAGTACTTC.

This clone was picked up one time. The chain combines TRBV6-1 with TRBJ1-1; 10 nucleotides agree with TRBD1. J was trimmed by 0 bases and V by 10 bases; bases with no gene match: 5. CDR3 length: 14 amino acids. Germline assignment: CDR1 MNHNS and CDR2 SASEGT. For the CDR3, the DNA is TGTGCCACCGGGGACAGGGGCTTGAACACTGAAGCTTTCTTT. Translating it yields CATGDRGLNTEAFF.

V usage is TRBV21-1 and J usage is TRBJ2-2; the table gives TRBD2 as D, unverified against the DNA. TRBV21-1 represents a pseudogene. The CDR3 loop spans 16 amino acids. For the CDR3, the DNA is TGTGCCAGCAGCAATTATTCGGGACTATACACCGGGGAGCTGTTTTTT. Translation gives CASSNYSGLYTGELFF.

DNA of the CDR3: TGTGCCTGGAGCCCCCGGAGGACAGGGGTAGGTCAGCCCCAGCATTTT. Its translation is CAWSPRRTGVGQPQHF. This chain links TRBV30 with TRBJ1-5; 9 nucleotides agree with TRBD1. The trim removed 3 bases at V and 6 bases at J, leaving 12 bases unmatched. The CDR3 contains 16 residues. Germline assignment: CDR1 GTSNPN and CDR2 SVGIG (reference sequence).

In nucleotides, the CDR3 is TGCGCCAGCAGCCCGGGGGTGGGGACAGATACGCAGTATTTT. Residues: CASSPGVGTDTQYF. The chain has TRBV5-1 and TRBJ2-3; D might be TRBD2 (6 bases). Per germline, CDR1 SGHRS and CDR2 YFSETQ. The ends were cut back, 4 bases at V and 3 bases at J, with 12 bases in the middle. The CDR3 extends over 14 amino acids.

This sequence joins TRBV11-2 and TRBJ2-2, with D hard to call. The CDR3 totals 16 residues. Germline V gene lookup returns CDR1 SGHAT and CDR2 FQNNGV. V was trimmed by 2 bases and J by 4 bases, leaving 14 bases between them. This CDR3 is CASSLNQVGGTGELFF. The DNA for the CDR3 is TGTGCCAGCAGCTTAAATCAGGTGGGTGGCACCGGGGAGCTGTTTTTT. Full variable domain (outside the CDR3, taken from reference TRBV11-2 and TRBJ2-2): EAGVAQSPRYKIIEKRQSVAFWCNPISGHATLYWYQQILGQGPKLLIQFQNNGVVDDSQLPKDRFSAERLKGVDSTLKIQPAKLEDSAVYLCASSLNQVGGTGELFFGEGSRLTVL.